This TCR beta chain was retrieved from a study of OX40 agonist ivuxolimab in advanced cancers. The wider study: The dose-escalation cohort was over 65% male, with a mean age of 60 years, ranging about 23 to 90.

Clones were read by immunoSEQ multiplex PCR, and TCRdb kept only the in-frame ones, dropping some. The sample lists roughly 76,000 clones; around 80% were seen once. Study-wide points: Not determined was the antigen specificity of the expanded peripheral T cells.

Of note for this clone: As yet, its antigen is unknown.

Trimming left V 4 bases short and J 1 base short, with 8 bases between. The CDR3 totals 14 residues. Germline CDR1 and CDR2: SGHRS and YFSETQ. This specimen was CD4+ or CD8+ T cells sorted from blood, taken in a trial of the OX40 agonist ivuxolimab. The chain carries TRBV5-1 and TRBJ2-2, with a possible D match to TRBD1 (6 bases). The origin of this receptor is an adult with an advanced solid tumor such as melanoma, head and neck, liver or kidney cancer. The CDR3 protein is CASSVQGNTGELFF. The CDR3 DNA is TGCGCCAGCAGCGTACAGGGGAACACCGGGGAGCTGTTTTTT.